Reported below is one TCR beta chain. This sample is part of a study of PD-L1 blockade in urothelial cancer. Profiling relied on immunoSEQ multiplex PCR, and the TCRdb table lists in-frame clones only, not all of them. The data show 120,000 or so clones, about 82% seen once. This sample's time point: peripheral blood 6 weeks after treatment start. This CDR3 spans 18 amino acids. Germline lookup yields CDR1 SGHRS and CDR2 YFSETQ. V was pared by 4 bases and J by 0 bases, with 7 bases of the junction left unmatched. The chain uses TRBV5-1 and TRBJ2-2; 12 bases align to TRBD2. The sequencing used PBMCs, collected around atezolizumab (anti-PD-L1) treatment. This TCR derives from a man aged 50 to 60 with urothelial cancer. The DNA of the CDR3 is TGCGCCAGCAGCACTACTAGCGGGAGGCTCCCGAACACCGGGGAGCTGTTTTTT. It codes for CASSTTSGRLPNTGELFF.